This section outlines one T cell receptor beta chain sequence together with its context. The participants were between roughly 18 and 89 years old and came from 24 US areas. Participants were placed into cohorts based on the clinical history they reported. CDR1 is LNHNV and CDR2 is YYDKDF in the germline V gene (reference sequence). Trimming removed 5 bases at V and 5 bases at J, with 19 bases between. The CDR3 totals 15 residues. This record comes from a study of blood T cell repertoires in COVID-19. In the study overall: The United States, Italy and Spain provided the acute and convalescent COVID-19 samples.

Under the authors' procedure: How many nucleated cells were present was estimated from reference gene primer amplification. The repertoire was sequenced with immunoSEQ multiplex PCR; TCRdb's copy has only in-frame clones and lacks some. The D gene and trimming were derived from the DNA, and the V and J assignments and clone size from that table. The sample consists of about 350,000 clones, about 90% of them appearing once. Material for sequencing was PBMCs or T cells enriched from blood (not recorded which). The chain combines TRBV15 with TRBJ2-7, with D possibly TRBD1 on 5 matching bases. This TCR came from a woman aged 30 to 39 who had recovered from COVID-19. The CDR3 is CATSGSLIQVHEQYF. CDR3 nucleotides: TGTGCCACCAGCGGAAGTCTCATACAGGTCCACGAGCAGTACTTC.